Below are 2 T cell receptor beta chains sequenced from a single sample in a study of shared clonotypes between healthy human individuals. Profiling relied on immunoSEQ multiplex PCR, and the TCRdb table lists in-frame clones only, not all of them. The sample contains around 600,000 clones, roughly 95% of which appear only once. Terminally differentiated effector memory CD45RA+ cells were left out of the naive CD8 fraction, which was CD45RO-negative and positively selected for CCR7. The specimen was naive CD8+ T cells sorted from blood. The receptor set was obtained from a woman aged 25 to 39 in good health.

This clone was detected once. V usage is TRBV13 and J usage is TRBJ1-2; D uncertain. V was cut by 5 bases and J by 4 bases, with 11 bases left in between. The CDR3 covers 13 residues. Germline lookup yields CDR1 PRHDT and CDR2 FYEKMQ (reference sequence). The CDR3 DNA is TGTGCCAGCAGCCCTGGACGGACCTATGGCTACACCTTC. Translation gives CASSPGRTYGYTF.

The chain combines TRBV6-5 with TRBJ2-7; 15 bases fit TRBD2. V trimming: 6 bases; J trimming: 7 bases; junction bases outside the gene matches: 7. There are 15 residues in the CDR3. Germline CDR1 is MNHEY and CDR2 is SVGAGI. CDR3 amino acids: CASSGLAGGPGEQYF. The CDR3 nucleotides are TGTGCCAGCAGCGGACTAGCGGGAGGGCCGGGGGAGCAGTACTTC.